This T cell receptor (beta chain) originates from a study of blood T cell repertoires in COVID-19. Study background: COVID-19 samples collected from the United States, Italy and Spain covered acute and convalescent phases.

With 6 bases removed from V and 4 bases from J, the gap between germline ends came to 7 bases. CDR3 length: 11 residues. Germline CDR1 SGHDT, CDR2 YYEEEE. Libraries were prepared by immunoSEQ multiplex PCR; TCRdb keeps only in-frame clonotypes and omits some of them. The data contain more than 300,000 clones, over 75% of them seen just once; the ten biggest clones take up about 9.4%. Participants were aged roughly 18 to 95 years, lived in 25 or so US areas, and enrolled virtually. Cohort allocation depended upon clinical history that participants reported. In Cohort 3, a recovered donor had either two negative PCRs, clearance, or symptom resolution. This clone was detected a few times.

The chain combines TRBV5-6 with TRBJ1-2, with D perhaps TRBD1 (6 bases). Material for sequencing was PBMCs or T cells enriched from blood (not recorded which). The sequence derives from a woman between 18 and 29 years old who had recovered from COVID-19. CDR3 nucleotide sequence: TGTGCCAGCACGGACAGCTATGGCTACACCTTC. Protein: CASTDSYGYTF.